This T cell receptor (beta chain) stems from a study of blood T cell repertoires in COVID-19. Study background: There were acute and convalescent COVID-19 samples, and they came from the United States, Italy and Spain.

The cohort comprised adults aged roughly 18 to 95 years residing in 24 US areas. Recovery among Cohort 3 donors was established by two negative PCRs, clearance, or symptom resolution. The CDR3 length is 15 residues. V lost 6 bases and J lost 3, with 17 bases in between. Germline V gives CDR1 SGHTA, CDR2 FQGTGA. Profiled with immunoSEQ multiplex PCR; TCRdb holds only in-frame clones, not every one. The repertoire holds almost 400,000 clones, with roughly 91% as singletons. Sequenced input: PBMCs or T cells enriched from blood (not recorded which). The rearrangement links TRBV7-3 to TRBJ1-1; possible D gene TRBD1, 5 bases. The receptor's source is a woman aged 30 to 39 who had recovered from COVID-19. In DNA form, the CDR3 reads TGTGCCAGCAGTCCAATGGCGGGGGAGTACACTGAAGCTTTCTTT. Amino acids: CASSPMAGEYTEAFF. The variable domain in full, completed from reference TRBV7-3 and TRBJ1-1, reads GAGVSQTPSNKVTEKGKYVELRCDPISGHTALYWYRQSLGQGPEFLIYFQGTGAADDSGLPNDRFFAVRPEGSVSTLKIQRTERGDSAVYLCASSPMAGEYTEAFFGQGTRLTVV.